This T cell receptor beta chain appears in the sequencing data of a study of T cell clones after liver transplantation. At the level of the study: A pre-transplant mixed lymphocyte reaction with TCRbeta sequencing defined graft-donor-reactive clones followed in post-transplant blood. Graft-donor-reactive sequences were compared with third-party-reactive TCRbeta sequences from pre-transplant mixed lymphocyte reactions.

This clone was recorded only once. The data were produced by immunoSEQ multiplex PCR, yet TCRdb's version contains in-frame clones alone and is incomplete. The sample includes over 45,000 clones, approximately 71% of them seen just once. CDR1 and CDR2 from the germline V gene are SGHRS and YFSETQ. The CDR3 spans 15 residues. V lost 6 bases and J lost 3, with 18 bases in between. V usage is TRBV5-1 and J usage is TRBJ1-1, with D maybe TRBD1 (6 bases). This clonotype was obtained from a human patient who received a liver transplant. Some T cells may have come from the graft donor. The sample was CD4+ T cells from blood, taken around 54 months after liver transplant. The CDR3: CASTPQGRMDTEAFF. As DNA, the CDR3 is TGCGCCAGCACCCCACAGGGTAGAATGGACACTGAAGCTTTCTTT.